These 9 T cell receptor beta chains were all obtained from the same sample, sequenced in a study of T cells in Graves' hyperthyroidism and ophthalmopathy. TCR beta CDR3 region amplification was performed from RNA transcripts. When the TCR CDR3 underwent first-round RT-PCR, the HTBI primer set was used. TCRdb reprocessed the multiplex PCR reads via MiXCR and lists one record per CDR3 protein. In the table there are under 650,000 distinct CDR3 sequences, 16% of which are singletons. The specimen was blood. The receptors come from a woman aged 25 to 45 with Graves' hyperthyroidism.

In this sample, this clonotype turned up many times. In nucleotides, the CDR3 is TGTGCCAGCTCGCGGCTGGAGGCAGATACGCAGTATTTT. It yields the protein CASSRLEADTQYF. This chain uses TRBV18 with TRBJ2-3, with D perhaps TRBD2 (5 bases). Trimming took off 6 bases at V and 4 bases at J, with 11 bases between the two ends. Germline CDR1 and CDR2: KGHSH and LQKENI. The CDR3 is 13 amino acids.

This clonotype showed up many times. CDR3: CASSEGRGPTYEQYF. As DNA, the CDR3 is TGTGCCAGCAGTGAGGGACGGGGTCCCACCTACGAGCAGTACTTC. The J gene is TRBJ2-7, the V gene TRBV2; either TRBD1 or TRBD2 may supply D (5 bases each). V lost 3 bases and J 2 bases, leaving 14 bases between the germline ends. Germline CDR1 SNHLY, CDR2 FYNNEI. The CDR3 covers 15 residues.

As regards this clonotype: A much larger clone lies a single base off, so this may be a read error. The chain uses TRBV30 and TRBJ2-2; D is unresolved. V lost 2 bases, J lost 3 bases, and 13 bases lay in between. The V gene's germline CDR1 is GTSNPN and CDR2 SVGIG (reference sequence). This CDR3 region has 15 residues. CDR3 amino acids: CAWSFVDGYTGELFF. The CDR3, as DNA: TGTGCCTGGAGTTTCGTGGACGGATACACCGGGGAGCTGTTTTTT.

Remarks on this clonotype: One junction end disagrees with the germline gene, perhaps due to a read error. V gene TRBV7-2 combines with J gene TRBJ2-7; TRBD2 aligns across 9 bases. In germline, CDR1 is SGHTA, CDR2 FQGNSA. There are 15 residues in the CDR3. The CDR3 is CASNLELAGSYEQYF. In DNA, the CDR3 is TGTGCCAGCAACTTAGAACTAGCGGGTTCCTACGAGCAGTACTTC.

This clonotype has at least ten counts. V gene TRBV12-3 or TRBV12-4 combines with J gene TRBJ2-7; the match to TRBD2 covers 8 bases. CDR3 length equals 11 residues. V trimming: 6 bases; J trimming: 6 bases; junction bases outside the gene matches: 1. DNA of the CDR3: TGTGCCAGCAGGGGACTAGGCGAGCAGTACTTC. This gives the protein CASRGLGEQYF.

This chain links TRBV7-6 with TRBJ2-5, with TRBD1 matching 8 bases. Germline V gene data show CDR1 as SGHVS and CDR2 as FNYEAQ. This CDR3 is built from 16 residues. V shed 5 bases, J shed 5 bases, and the junction held 13 bases outside the gene matches. The CDR3 sequence is CASSPLVTGGLETQYF. The CDR3 DNA sequence: TGTGCCAGCAGCCCCCTGGTCACAGGGGGTTTGGAGACCCAGTACTTC.

This clonotype was detected many times. This sequence joins TRBV20-1 and TRBJ2-7, with 10 nucleotides matching TRBD1. V dropped 3 bases and J dropped 3; count of bases not matched to a gene: 8. The CDR3 runs 15 residues. CDR1 is DFQATT, CDR2 SNEGSKA, per germline (reference sequence). DNA for the CDR3: TGCAGTGCTAGGGGTCCGGGACAGGGGTTCTACGAGCAGTACTTC. Protein: CSARGPGQGFYEQYF.

In this sample, this clonotype turned up many times. In DNA form, the CDR3 reads TGCAGTGCTAGAGGTCGAGGGCAGGATCACACAGATACGCAGTATTTT. Amino acid sequence: CSARGRGQDHTDTQYF. J is TRBJ2-3 and V is TRBV20-1, with D maybe TRBD2 (5 bases). V lost 1 base and J lost 2, with 16 bases in between. This CDR3 is built from 16 residues. Germline V gives CDR1 DFQATT, CDR2 SNEGSKA (reference sequence).

This clonotype has just a few counts. J is TRBJ1-5 and V is TRBV24-1; D is possibly TRBD1 (5 bases). The germline V gene encodes CDR1 KGHDR and CDR2 SFDVKD. V lost 1 base, J lost 1 base, and 7 bases lay in between. This CDR3 is 15 amino acids long. In nucleotides, the CDR3 is TGTGCCACCAGTGATTTCGGGGGGAGCAATCAGCCCCAGCATTTT. This codes for CATSDFGGSNQPQHF.